What follows are 20 T cell receptor beta chains derived from one specimen sequenced in a study of T cells in Graves' hyperthyroidism and ophthalmopathy. The CDR3 regions of TCR beta were amplified from RNA transcripts. The HTBI primer set was used in a first-round RT-PCR of the TCR CDR3. TCRdb called the multiplex PCR reads again in MiXCR, with one record for every CDR3 protein. This sample carries 600,000 to 700,000 distinct CDR3 sequences, just under 45% of them seen once, and the ten largest clones take about 7.2%. Sequenced material: peripheral blood or thyroid tissue (not recorded which). Source of these receptors: an adult man with Graves' disease, either hyperthyroidism or ophthalmopathy (not recorded which).

The chain carries TRBV29-1 and TRBJ1-1; D remains ambiguous. V was shortened by 8 bases and J by 11 bases, with 15 bases between the two germline ends. Germline CDR1 SQVTM, CDR2 ANQGSEA. This CDR3 comprises 10 residues. The CDR3 here is CSPSNTYAFF. The CDR3 DNA follows: TGCAGCCCTTCGAACACTTACGCTTTCTTT. Based on the CDR3 plus reference TRBV29-1 and TRBJ1-1, the full variable domain is SAVISQKPSRDICQRGTSLTIQCQVDSQVTMMFWYRQQPGQSLTLIATANQGSEATYESGFVIDKFPISRPNLTFSTLTVSNMSPEDSSIYLCSPSNTYAFFGQGTRLTVV.

The chain uses TRBV2 and TRBJ1-3, with D unresolved. Trimming cost V 2 bases and J 7 bases, with 12 bases left between them. CDR1 and CDR2 from the germline V gene are SNHLY and FYNNEI. CDR3 length equals 14 residues. The chain's CDR3 is CASSEFGPMNTIYF. The CDR3 DNA follows: TGTGCCAGCAGTGAATTTGGTCCGATGAACACCATATATTTT.

The sample holds many counts of this clonotype. J is TRBJ2-7 and V is TRBV15; a possible D gene is TRBD1 (5 bases). The CDR3 has 12 residues. V lost 3 bases and J lost 5, with 8 bases in between. The germline CDR1 and CDR2 sequences are LNHNV and YYDKDF (reference sequence). The CDR3 spells CATSSQGNEQYF. Written as DNA, the CDR3 is TGTGCCACCAGCAGTCAGGGCAACGAGCAGTACTTC.

V usage is TRBV19 and J usage is TRBJ1-2, with D possibly matching TRBD1 (5 bases). With 1 base removed from V and 6 bases from J, the gap between germline ends came to 12 bases. The CDR3 has 14 residues. Germline CDR1 reads LNHDA; CDR2 reads SQIVND (reference sequence). In DNA, the CDR3 is TGTGCCAGTAGTATAGGGGCGGGGCATAATGGCTACACCTTC. Translating it yields CASSIGAGHNGYTF.

The gene calls are TRBV20-1 and TRBJ2-5; D not certain. The CDR3 has 13 amino acids. V shed 3 bases and J shed 5 bases, with 13 bases lying between them. The V gene's germline CDR1 is DFQATT and CDR2 SNEGSKA (reference sequence). DNA of the CDR3: TGCAGTGCTAGGACCCGGGCTGGGGAGACCCAGTACTTC. The encoded protein is CSARTRAGETQYF.

As concerns this clonotype: One end of the junction does not line up with germline, which may come from a read error. This sequence joins TRBV24-1 and TRBJ2-5; D is ambiguous. Germline-derived CDR1 and CDR2 are KGHDR and SFDVKD. This CDR3 region has 13 residues. In nucleotides, the CDR3 is TGTGCCAGCAGTATCAGGTACCAAGAGACCCAGTACTTC. This gives the protein CASSIRYQETQYF.

Concerning this clonotype itself: Sequence at one end of the junction differs from germline and may be a read error. The gene calls are TRBV25-1 and TRBJ2-6, with D perhaps TRBD1 or TRBD2 (5 bases each). Germline CDR1 reads MGHDK; CDR2 reads SYGVNS. The CDR3 length is 14 residues. CDR3 in DNA: TGTGCCAGCAGTGAATACGGGACGAGGCCCGCTGAAGCTTTC. It is translated as CASSEYGTRPAEAF. Variable domain in full (rest from reference TRBV25-1 and TRBJ2-6): EADIYQTPRYLVIGTGKKITLECSQTMGHDKMYWYQQDPGMELHLIHYSYGVNSTEKGDLSSESTVSRIRTEHFPLTLESARPSHTSQYLCASSEYGTRPAEAFGAGSRLTVL.

A word on this clonotype: A read error may account for a junction end that differs from germline. The chain combines TRBV7-3 with TRBJ2-6; a weak D match, TRBD1 (5 bases). The germline gives CDR1 SGHTA, CDR2 FQGTGA. This CDR3 region has 13 residues. CDR3: CASSYTPGRDEAF. The CDR3 bases are TGTGCCAGCAGTTACACTCCAGGGCGTGATGAAGCTTTC.

A single count supports this clonotype. The junction does not match germline at one end; this may be a read error. The rearrangement links TRBV2 to TRBJ2-7; 8 bases match TRBD1. Germline CDR1 and CDR2: SNHLY and FYNNEI. There are 14 residues in the CDR3. CDR3 DNA sequence: TGTGCCAGCAGTGACCCGACAGGGGCCTACGGGCAGTACTTC. Protein: CASSDPTGAYGQYF.

About this clonotype itself: A much larger clone lies one base from this, so it may be a read error. The chain uses TRBV29-1 and TRBJ1-1, with D perhaps TRBD1 (6 bases). The CDR3 has 15 residues. CDR1 SQVTM and CDR2 ANQGSEA come from the germline V gene. The V and J ends lost 6 bases and 0 bases respectively, with 17 bases between them. As DNA, the CDR3 is TGCAGCGTCTCCGCCGGGGGGGGCATGAACACTGAAGCTTTCTTT. Its protein product is CSVSAGGGMNTEAFF.

This clonotype was detected a few times. The rearrangement uses TRBV19 and TRBJ1-1; 8 nucleotides line up with TRBD1. CDR3 size: 15 residues. The germline gives CDR1 LNHDA, CDR2 SQIVND (reference sequence). V lost 7 bases to trimming and J lost 0 bases; unmatched junction nucleotides: 7. This CDR3 reads CASTKGQALNTEAFF. CDR3 nucleotide sequence: TGTGCCAGTACCAAGGGACAGGCGCTGAACACTGAAGCTTTCTTT.

This clonotype is a singleton in its sample. This sequence joins TRBV9 and TRBJ1-1; a weak D match, TRBD1 (5 bases). V shed 0 bases and J shed 8 bases, with 8 bases lying between them. Germline V lookup: CDR1 SGDLS, CDR2 YYNGEE. The length of the CDR3 is 12 residues. The CDR3 protein is CASSVAGEEAFF. For the CDR3, the DNA is TGTGCCAGCAGCGTAGCGGGGGAGGAAGCTTTCTTT.

The chain recombines TRBV29-1 with TRBJ2-7; no clear D gene. V was cut by 1 base and J by 0 bases, with 10 bases left in between. CDR3 length: 14 amino acids. The V gene's germline CDR1 is SQVTM and CDR2 ANQGSEA. The CDR3 DNA reads TGCAGCGTTGAAGGGCAGGAAAACTCCTACGAGCAGTACTTC. It encodes CSVEGQENSYEQYF.

This clonotype occurred many times. This chain uses TRBV15 with TRBJ2-2; a possible D gene is TRBD2 (5 bases). The CDR3 spans 15 residues. Germline CDR1 LNHNV, CDR2 YYDKDF (reference sequence). Trimming pared 0 bases from V and 8 bases from J, leaving 13 bases between. CDR3 nucleotides: TGTGCCACCAGCAGAGATCGAACGGGCGGGGGGGAGCTGTTTTTT. It translates to CATSRDRTGGGELFF.

This clonotype appeared once. The J gene is TRBJ1-4, the V gene TRBV5-1; 7 bases match TRBD1. With V trimmed by 0 bases and J by 10 bases, 3 bases remained unmatched. In germline, CDR1 is SGHRS, CDR2 YFSETQ. CDR3 length equals 13 residues. The CDR3, as DNA: TGCGCCAGCAGCTTGGATCCAGGGGGAAAACTGTTTTTT. Protein: CASSLDPGGKLFF.

CDR3 nucleotides: TGTGCCAGCAGCTCATCCGGGACAGTTACTACCTACGAGCAGTACTTC. This sequence encodes CASSSSGTVTTYEQYF. The gene calls are TRBV7-2 and TRBJ2-7, with 7 bases lining up with TRBD1. There are 16 residues in the CDR3. Germline V gives CDR1 SGHTA, CDR2 FQGNSA. V shed 4 bases, J shed 2 bases, and the junction held 11 bases outside the gene matches.

The V and J genes are TRBV7-2 and TRBJ2-7; D unclear. V lost 5 bases, J lost 0 bases, and 14 bases lay in between. The CDR3 has 15 residues. Germline loops: CDR1 SGHTA, CDR2 FQGNSA. The CDR3 loop reads CASSPRGYASYEQYF. The CDR3 region has the DNA TGTGCCAGCAGCCCCCGTGGGTACGCCTCCTACGAGCAGTACTTC.

At least ten counts were recorded for this clonotype. The chain links TRBV2 to TRBJ1-2; possible D gene TRBD1, 6 bases. Germline assignment: CDR1 SNHLY and CDR2 FYNNEI. Trimming cost V 6 bases and J 6 bases, with 11 bases left between them. This CDR3 region has 12 residues. Here the CDR3 reads CASSHRADGYTF. The CDR3 DNA follows: TGTGCCAGCAGCCACAGGGCCGATGGCTACACCTTC.

V usage is TRBV25-1 and J usage is TRBJ1-2, with D maybe TRBD1 (5 bases). CDR3 length: 14 amino acids. Germline V lookup: CDR1 MGHDK, CDR2 SYGVNS. Trimming removed 0 bases from V and 8 bases from J, with 13 bases in between. The CDR3 coding sequence is TGTGCCAGCAGTGAATATGCAGGGTCTGGCGGCTACACCTTC. As protein: CASSEYAGSGGYTF.

The chain uses TRBV20-1 and TRBJ1-1; D not resolved. With 2 bases removed from V and 3 bases from J, the gap between germline ends came to 13 bases. There are 14 residues in the CDR3. CDR1 is DFQATT, CDR2 SNEGSKA, per germline (reference sequence). The CDR3 DNA reads TGCAGTGCTAGAAGCACCAGGTCCTACACTGAAGCTTTCTTT. Translated, it gives CSARSTRSYTEAFF.